The source of this T cell receptor (beta chain) is a study of CDR3 diversity in severe acne. Each CDR3 protein gets one entry after TCRdb re-called the PCR reads with MiXCR. The sample records under 95,000 distinct CDR3 sequences, about 52% being singletons. Details on this clonotype: A read error may account for a junction end that differs from germline.

CDR3 length equals 14 residues. The germline V gene encodes CDR1 SNHLY and CDR2 FYNNEI. Specimen: blood. This sequence originates from a male donor in good health, serving as a control. The gene calls are TRBV2 and TRBJ2-5; TRBD2 matches 11 bases. CDR3 loop: CASLAGGGQEAQYF. As DNA, the CDR3 is TGTGCCAGCCTAGCGGGAGGAGGACAAGAGGCCCAGTACTTC.